One sample yielded the 2 T cell receptor beta chains listed below, sequenced in a study of beta chain features in type 1 diabetes (dated by TCRdb to the late 2010s). The investigation overall reported the following: A moderate but significant shortening of TCRB CDR3 length was observed in type 1 diabetes patients in all four CD4+ subsets.

Antigens for these TCRs are unknown. The protocol used for the library was the immunoSEQ multiplex PCR assay. All of the isolated RNA was reverse transcribed with the High Capacity cDNA Reverse Transcription Kit, so expressed TCRB transcripts were sequenced. TCRdb stores this immuneACCESS table with in-frame sequences only. Part of the clones is absent; in the studies checked, under half of the shortfall reflects unresolved V genes, and no reason is known for the rest. The sample table holds about 230,000 clones, of which approximately 16% were seen once. The ten largest clones capture approximately 0.087% of the sample. Sequencing input: naive CD4+ T cells from blood. The cell subset or site label, read with the paper, signifies: true naive CD4+ T cells. The receptors were sampled from a man aged 30 to 45 with type 1 diabetes.

This clone was observed a handful of times. The J gene is TRBJ2-7, the V gene TRBV7-7; 10 bases match TRBD1. Germline-derived CDR1 and CDR2 are SSHAT and FNYEAQ (reference sequence). V shed 5 bases, J shed 9 bases, and the junction held 13 bases outside the gene matches. This CDR3 spans 15 amino acids. This chain's CDR3 is CASSPTGTGETGQYF. In nucleotides, the CDR3 is TGTGCCAGCAGCCCGACCGGGACAGGGGAGACAGGGCAGTACTTC.

V is TRBV4-1 and J is TRBJ2-1, with 11 bases matching TRBD2. Per germline, CDR1 MGHRA and CDR2 YSYEKL. The CDR3 covers 16 residues. Unmatched junction bases numbered 2, after V lost 1 base and J lost 3 bases. The CDR3 coding sequence is TGCGCCAGCAGCCAAGCAACTAGCGGGAGCTACAATGAGCAGTTCTTC. Its protein is CASSQATSGSYNEQFF.